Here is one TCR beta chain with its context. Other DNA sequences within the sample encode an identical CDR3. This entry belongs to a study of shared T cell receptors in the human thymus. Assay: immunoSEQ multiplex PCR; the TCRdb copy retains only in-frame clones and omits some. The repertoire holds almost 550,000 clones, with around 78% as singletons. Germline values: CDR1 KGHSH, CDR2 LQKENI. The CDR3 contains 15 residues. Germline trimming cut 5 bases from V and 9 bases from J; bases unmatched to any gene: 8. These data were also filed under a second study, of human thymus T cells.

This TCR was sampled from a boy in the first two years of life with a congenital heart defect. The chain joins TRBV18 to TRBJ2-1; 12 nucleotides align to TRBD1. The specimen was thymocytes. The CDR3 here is CASSFTGTGGVEQFF. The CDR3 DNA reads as TGTGCCAGCTCATTCACCGGGACAGGGGGCGTTGAGCAGTTCTTC. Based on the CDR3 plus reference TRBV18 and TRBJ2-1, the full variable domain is NAGVMQNPRHLVRRRGQEARLRCSPMKGHSHVYWYRQLPEEGLKFMVYLQKENIIDESGMPKERFSAEFPKEGPSILRIQQVVRGDSAAYFCASSFTGTGGVEQFFGPGTRLTVL.